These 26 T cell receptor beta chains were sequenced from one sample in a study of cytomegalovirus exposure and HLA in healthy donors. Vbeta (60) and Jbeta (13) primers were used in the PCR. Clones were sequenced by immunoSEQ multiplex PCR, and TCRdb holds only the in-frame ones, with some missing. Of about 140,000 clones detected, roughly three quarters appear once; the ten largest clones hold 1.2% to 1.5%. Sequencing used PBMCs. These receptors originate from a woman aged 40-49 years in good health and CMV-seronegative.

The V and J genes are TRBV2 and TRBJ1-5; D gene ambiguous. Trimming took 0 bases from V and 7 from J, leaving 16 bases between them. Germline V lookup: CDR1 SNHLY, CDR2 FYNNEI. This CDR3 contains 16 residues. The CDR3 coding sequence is TGTGCCAGCAGTGAAGCGGCAGACGCCATGAGGCAGCCCCAGCATTTT. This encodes CASSEAADAMRQPQHF.

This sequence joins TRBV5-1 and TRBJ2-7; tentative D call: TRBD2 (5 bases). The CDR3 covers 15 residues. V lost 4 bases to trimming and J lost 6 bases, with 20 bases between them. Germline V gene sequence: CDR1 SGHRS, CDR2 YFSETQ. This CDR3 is CASSPTGRTGSEQYF. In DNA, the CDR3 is TGCGCCAGCAGCCCCACCGGTAGAACGGGATCCGAGCAGTACTTC.

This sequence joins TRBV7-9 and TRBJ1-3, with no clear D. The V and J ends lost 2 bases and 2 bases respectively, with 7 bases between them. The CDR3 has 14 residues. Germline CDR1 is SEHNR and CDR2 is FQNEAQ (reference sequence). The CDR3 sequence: CASSLQEAGNTIYF. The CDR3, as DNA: TGTGCCAGCAGCTTACAAGAGGCTGGAAACACCATATATTTT.

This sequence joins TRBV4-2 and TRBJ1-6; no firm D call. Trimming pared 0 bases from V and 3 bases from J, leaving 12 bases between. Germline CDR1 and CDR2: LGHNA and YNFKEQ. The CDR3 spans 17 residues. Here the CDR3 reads CASSQEGRAFYNSPLHF. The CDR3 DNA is TGTGCCAGCAGCCAAGAGGGGAGGGCCTTCTATAATTCACCCCTCCACTTT.

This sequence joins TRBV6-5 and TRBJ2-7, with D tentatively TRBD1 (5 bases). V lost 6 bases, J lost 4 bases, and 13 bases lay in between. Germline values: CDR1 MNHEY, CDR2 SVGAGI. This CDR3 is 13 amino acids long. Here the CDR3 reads CASRGHTQYEQYF. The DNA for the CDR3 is TGTGCCAGCAGAGGACATACCCAATACGAGCAGTACTTC.

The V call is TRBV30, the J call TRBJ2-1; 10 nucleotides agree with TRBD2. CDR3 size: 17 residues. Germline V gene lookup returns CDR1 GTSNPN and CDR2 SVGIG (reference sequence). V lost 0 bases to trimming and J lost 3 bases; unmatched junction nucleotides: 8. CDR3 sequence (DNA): TGTGCCTGGAGTGTCCCCCCACTAGCGGGGTACTACAATGAGCAGTTCTTC. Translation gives CAWSVPPLAGYYNEQFF.

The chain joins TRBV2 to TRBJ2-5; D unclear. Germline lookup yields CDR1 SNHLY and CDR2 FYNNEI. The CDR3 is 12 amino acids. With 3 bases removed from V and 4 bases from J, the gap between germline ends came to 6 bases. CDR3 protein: CASSDIVETQYF. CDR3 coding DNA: TGTGCCAGCAGTGATATAGTAGAGACCCAGTACTTC.

The CDR3 DNA is TGTGCCAGCAGCAAAGACAGTAACTATGGCTACACCTTC. Its protein is CASSKDSNYGYTF. The chain has TRBV7-9 and TRBJ1-2, with TRBD1 as a possible D gene (5 bases). V lost 5 bases, J lost 1 base, and 8 bases lay in between. Germline values: CDR1 SEHNR, CDR2 FQNEAQ (reference sequence). This CDR3 spans 13 amino acids.

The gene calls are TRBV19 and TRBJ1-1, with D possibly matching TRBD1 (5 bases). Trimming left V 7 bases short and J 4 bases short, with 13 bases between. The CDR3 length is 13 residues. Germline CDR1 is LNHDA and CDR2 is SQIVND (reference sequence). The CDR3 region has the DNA TGTGCCAGTACCGTCGGGGGATCCACTGAAGCTTTCTTT. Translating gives CASTVGGSTEAFF.

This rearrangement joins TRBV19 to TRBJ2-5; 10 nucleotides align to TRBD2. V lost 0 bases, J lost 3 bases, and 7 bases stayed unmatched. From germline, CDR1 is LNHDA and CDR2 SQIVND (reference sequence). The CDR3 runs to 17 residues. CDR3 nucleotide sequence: TGTGCCAGTAGTATAGATCCTCCCGGACTAGCGGAAGAGACCCAGTACTTC. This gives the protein CASSIDPPGLAEETQYF. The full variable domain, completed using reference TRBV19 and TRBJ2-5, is DGGITQSPKYLFRKEGQNVTLSCEQNLNHDAMYWYRQDPGQGLRLIYYSQIVNDFQKGDIAEGYSVSREKKESFPLTVTSAQKNPTAFYLCASSIDPPGLAEETQYFGPGTRLLVL.

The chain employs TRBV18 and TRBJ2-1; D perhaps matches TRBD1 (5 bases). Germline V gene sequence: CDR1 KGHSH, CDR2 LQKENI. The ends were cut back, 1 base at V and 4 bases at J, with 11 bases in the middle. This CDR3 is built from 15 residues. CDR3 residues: CASSPLLGQYNEQFF. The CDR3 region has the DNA TGTGCCAGCTCACCACTTTTGGGGCAGTACAATGAGCAGTTCTTC.

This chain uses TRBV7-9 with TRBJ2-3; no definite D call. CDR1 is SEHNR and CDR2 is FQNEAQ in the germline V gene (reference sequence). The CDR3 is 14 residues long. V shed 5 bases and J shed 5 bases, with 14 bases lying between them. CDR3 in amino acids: CASSPTPDRDTQYF. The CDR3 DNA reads TGTGCCAGCAGCCCGACTCCCGATCGAGATACGCAGTATTTT.

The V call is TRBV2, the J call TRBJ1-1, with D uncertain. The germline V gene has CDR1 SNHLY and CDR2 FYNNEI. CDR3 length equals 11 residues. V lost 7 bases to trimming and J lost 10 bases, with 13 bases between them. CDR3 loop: CASTSEGSAFF. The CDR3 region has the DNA TGTGCCAGCACTTCGGAGGGCTCAGCTTTCTTT. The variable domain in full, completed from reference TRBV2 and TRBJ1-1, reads EPEVTQTPSHQVTQMGQEVILRCVPISNHLYFYWYRQILGQKVEFLVSFYNNEISEKSEIFDDQFSVERPDGSNFTLKIRSTKLEDSAMYFCASTSEGSAFFGQGTRLTVV.

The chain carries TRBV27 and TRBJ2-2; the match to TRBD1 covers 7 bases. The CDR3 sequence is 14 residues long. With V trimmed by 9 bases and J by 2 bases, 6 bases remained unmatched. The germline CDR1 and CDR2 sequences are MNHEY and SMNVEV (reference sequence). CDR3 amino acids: CASKGGLNTGELFF. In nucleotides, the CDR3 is TGTGCCAGTAAAGGGGGCCTCAACACCGGGGAGCTGTTTTTT.

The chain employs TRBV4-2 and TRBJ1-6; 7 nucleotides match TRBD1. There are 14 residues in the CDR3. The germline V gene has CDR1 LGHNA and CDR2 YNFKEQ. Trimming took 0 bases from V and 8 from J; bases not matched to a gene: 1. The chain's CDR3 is CASSQETGDSPLHF. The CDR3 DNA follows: TGTGCCAGCAGCCAAGAAACAGGGGATTCACCCCTCCACTTT.

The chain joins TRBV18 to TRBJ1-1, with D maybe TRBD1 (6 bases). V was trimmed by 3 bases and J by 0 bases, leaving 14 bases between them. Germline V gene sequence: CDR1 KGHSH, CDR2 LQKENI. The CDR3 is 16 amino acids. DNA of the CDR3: TGTGCCAGCTCACCGGACAGAAATAAAATGAACACTGAAGCTTTCTTT. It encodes CASSPDRNKMNTEAFF.

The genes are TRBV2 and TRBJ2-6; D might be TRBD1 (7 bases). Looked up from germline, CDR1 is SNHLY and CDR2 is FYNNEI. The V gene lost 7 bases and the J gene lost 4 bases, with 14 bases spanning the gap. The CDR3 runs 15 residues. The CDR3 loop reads CASKQGGTGANVLTF. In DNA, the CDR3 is TGTGCCAGCAAGCAGGGGGGTACGGGGGCCAACGTCCTGACTTTC.

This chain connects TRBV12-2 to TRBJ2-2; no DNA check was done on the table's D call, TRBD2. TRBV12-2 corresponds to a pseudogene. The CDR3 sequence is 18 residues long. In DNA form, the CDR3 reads TGTGCAAGTCGCTTAGGTCGGGGACTAGCGAGGCACACCGGGGAGCTGTTTTTT. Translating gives CASRLGRGLARHTGELFF.

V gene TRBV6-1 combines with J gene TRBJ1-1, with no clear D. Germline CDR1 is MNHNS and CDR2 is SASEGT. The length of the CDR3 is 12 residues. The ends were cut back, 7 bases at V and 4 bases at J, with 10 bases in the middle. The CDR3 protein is CASTDRSTEAFF. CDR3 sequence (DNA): TGTGCCAGCACCGATAGGAGCACTGAAGCTTTCTTT.

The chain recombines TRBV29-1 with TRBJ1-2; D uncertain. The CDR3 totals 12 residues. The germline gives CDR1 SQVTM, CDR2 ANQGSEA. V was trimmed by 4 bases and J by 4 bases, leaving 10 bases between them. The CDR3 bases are TGCAGCGTTGGGGCAGACGCCTATGGCTACACCTTC. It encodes CSVGADAYGYTF. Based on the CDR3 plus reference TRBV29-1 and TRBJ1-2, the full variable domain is SAVISQKPSRDICQRGTSLTIQCQVDSQVTMMFWYRQQPGQSLTLIATANQGSEATYESGFVIDKFPISRPNLTFSTLTVSNMSPEDSSIYLCSVGADAYGYTFGSGTRLTVV.

CDR3 bases: TGTGCCAGCAGTCCGGGGAGGCTCCGCACAGATACGCAGTATTTT. Protein product: CASSPGRLRTDTQYF. The J gene is TRBJ2-3, the V gene TRBV6-5; D is perhaps TRBD2 (6 bases). Germline CDR1 MNHEY, CDR2 SVGAGI. The CDR3 loop spans 15 amino acids. V was clipped by 5 bases and J by 1 base, with 13 bases between them.

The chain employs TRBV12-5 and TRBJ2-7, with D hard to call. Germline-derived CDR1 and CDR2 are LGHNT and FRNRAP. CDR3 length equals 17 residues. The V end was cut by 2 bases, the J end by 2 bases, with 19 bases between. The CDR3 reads CASGLSPMESVTYEQYF. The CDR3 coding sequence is TGTGCTAGTGGTTTGTCCCCTATGGAGTCCGTTACCTACGAGCAGTACTTC. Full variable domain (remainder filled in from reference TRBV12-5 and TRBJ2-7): DARVTQTPRHKVTEMGQEVTMRCQPILGHNTVFWYRQTMMQGLELLAYFRNRAPLDDSGMPKDRFSAEMPDATLATLKIQPSEPRDSAVYFCASGLSPMESVTYEQYFGPGTRLTVT.

The CDR3 DNA follows: TGTGCCAGCAGCCCCATCCCAGGAACCTACGAGCAGTACTTC. Protein product: CASSPIPGTYEQYF. The chain uses TRBV5-4 and TRBJ2-7; D gene uncertain. The germline CDR1 and CDR2 sequences are SGHNT and YYREEE (reference sequence). The CDR3 has 14 residues. Trimming stripped 4 bases from V and 2 bases from J, with 13 bases between.

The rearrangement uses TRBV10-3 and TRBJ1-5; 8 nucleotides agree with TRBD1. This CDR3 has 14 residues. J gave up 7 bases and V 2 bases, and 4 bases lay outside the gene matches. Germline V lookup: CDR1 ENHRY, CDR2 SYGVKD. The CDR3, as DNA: TGTGCCATCAGTGAGGCGGGACAGGCACAGCCCCAGCATTTT. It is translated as CAISEAGQAQPQHF.

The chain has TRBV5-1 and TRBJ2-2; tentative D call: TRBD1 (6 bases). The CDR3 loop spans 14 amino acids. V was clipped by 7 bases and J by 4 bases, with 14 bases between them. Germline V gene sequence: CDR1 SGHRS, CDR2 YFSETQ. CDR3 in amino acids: CASLPGAFTGELFF. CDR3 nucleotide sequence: TGCGCCAGCCTTCCAGGGGCTTTCACCGGGGAGCTGTTTTTT.

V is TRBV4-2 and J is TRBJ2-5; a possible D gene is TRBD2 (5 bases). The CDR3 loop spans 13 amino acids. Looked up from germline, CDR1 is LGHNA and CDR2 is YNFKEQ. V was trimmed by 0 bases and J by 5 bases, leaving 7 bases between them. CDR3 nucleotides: TGTGCCAGCAGCCAAGAACTAGTGGAGACCCAGTACTTC. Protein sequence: CASSQELVETQYF.